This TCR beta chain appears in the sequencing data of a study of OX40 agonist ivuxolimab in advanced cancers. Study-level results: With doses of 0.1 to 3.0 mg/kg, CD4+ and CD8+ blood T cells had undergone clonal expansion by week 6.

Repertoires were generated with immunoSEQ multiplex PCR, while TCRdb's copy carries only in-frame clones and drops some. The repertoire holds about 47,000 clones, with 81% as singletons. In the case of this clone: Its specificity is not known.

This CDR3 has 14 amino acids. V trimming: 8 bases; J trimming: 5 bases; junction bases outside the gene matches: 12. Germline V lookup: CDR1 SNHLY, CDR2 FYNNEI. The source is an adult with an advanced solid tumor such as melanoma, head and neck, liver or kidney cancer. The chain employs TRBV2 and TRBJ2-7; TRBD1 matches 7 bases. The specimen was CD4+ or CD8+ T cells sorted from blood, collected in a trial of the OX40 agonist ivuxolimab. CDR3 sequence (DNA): TGTGCCAGCGCGTCAGAGGGGGCGTCCCACGAGCAGTACGTC. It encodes CASASEGASHEQYV.